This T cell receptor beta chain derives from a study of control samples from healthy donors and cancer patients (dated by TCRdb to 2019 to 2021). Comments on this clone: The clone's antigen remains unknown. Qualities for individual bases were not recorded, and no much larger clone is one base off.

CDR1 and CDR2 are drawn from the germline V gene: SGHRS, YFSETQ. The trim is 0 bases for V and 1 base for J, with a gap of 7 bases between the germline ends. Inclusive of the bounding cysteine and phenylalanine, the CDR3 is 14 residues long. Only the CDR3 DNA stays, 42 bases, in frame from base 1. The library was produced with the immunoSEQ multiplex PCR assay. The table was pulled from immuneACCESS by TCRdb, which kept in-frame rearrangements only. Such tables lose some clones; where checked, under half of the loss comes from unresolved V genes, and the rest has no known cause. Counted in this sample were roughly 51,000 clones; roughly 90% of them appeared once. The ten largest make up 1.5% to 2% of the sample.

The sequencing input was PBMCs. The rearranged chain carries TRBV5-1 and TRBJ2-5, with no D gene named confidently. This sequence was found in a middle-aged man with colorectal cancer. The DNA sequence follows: TGCGCCAGCAGCTTGGCCGGGCCCCAAGAGACCCAGTACTTC. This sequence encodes CASSLAGPQETQYF.